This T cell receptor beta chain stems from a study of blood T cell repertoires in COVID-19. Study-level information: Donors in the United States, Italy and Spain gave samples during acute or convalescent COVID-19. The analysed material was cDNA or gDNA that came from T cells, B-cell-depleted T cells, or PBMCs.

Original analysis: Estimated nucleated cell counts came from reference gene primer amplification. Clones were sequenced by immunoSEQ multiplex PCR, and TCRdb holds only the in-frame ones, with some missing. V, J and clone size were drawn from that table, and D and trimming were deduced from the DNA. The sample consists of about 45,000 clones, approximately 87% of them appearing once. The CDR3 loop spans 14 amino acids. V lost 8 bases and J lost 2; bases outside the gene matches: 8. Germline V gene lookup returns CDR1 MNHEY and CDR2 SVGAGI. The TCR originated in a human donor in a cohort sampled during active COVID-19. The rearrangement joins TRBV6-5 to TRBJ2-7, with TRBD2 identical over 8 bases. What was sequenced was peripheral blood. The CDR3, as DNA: TGTGCCAGCGGGGATCGGGGGGGACCCTACGAGCAGTACTTC. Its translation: CASGDRGGPYEQYF.